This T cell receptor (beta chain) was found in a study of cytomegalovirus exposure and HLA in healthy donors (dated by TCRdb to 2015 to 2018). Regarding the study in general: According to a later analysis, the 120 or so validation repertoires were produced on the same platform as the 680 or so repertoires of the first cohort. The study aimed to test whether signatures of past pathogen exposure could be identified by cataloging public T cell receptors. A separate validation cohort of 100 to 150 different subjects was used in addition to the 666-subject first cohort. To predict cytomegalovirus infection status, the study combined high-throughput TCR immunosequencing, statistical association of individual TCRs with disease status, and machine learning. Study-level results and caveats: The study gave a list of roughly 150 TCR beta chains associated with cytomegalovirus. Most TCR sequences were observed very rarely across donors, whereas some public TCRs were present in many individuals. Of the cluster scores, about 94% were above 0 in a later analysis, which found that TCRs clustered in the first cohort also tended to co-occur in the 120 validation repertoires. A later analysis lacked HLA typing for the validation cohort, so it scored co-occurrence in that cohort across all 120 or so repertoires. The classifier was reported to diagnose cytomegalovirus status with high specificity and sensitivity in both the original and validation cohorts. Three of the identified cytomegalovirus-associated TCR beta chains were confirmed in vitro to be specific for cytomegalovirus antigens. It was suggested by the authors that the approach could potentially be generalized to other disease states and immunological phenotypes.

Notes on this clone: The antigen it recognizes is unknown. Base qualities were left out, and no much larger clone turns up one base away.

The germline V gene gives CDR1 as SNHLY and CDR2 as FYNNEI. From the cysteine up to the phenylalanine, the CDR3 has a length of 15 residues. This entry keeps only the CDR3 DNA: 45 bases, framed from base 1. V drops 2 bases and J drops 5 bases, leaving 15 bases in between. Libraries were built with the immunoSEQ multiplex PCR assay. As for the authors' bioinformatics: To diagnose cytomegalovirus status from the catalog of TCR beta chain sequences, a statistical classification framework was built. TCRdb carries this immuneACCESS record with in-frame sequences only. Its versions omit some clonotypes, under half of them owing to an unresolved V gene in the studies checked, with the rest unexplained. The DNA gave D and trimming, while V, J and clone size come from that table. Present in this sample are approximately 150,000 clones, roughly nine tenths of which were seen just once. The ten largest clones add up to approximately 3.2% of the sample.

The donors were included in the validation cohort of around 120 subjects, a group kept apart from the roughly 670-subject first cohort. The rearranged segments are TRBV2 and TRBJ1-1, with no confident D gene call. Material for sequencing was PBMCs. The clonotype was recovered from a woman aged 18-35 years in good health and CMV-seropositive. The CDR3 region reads CASSEPRIPGTEAFF. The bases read TGTGCCAGCAGTGAACCGAGGATTCCGGGGACTGAAGCTTTCTTT.